The clone carrying this T cell receptor beta chain came up a few times. Antigen specificity is unknown. The data originate from a study of T-cell reconstitution after alpha-beta-depleted transplantation in children. The CDR3 length is 14 residues. The germline V gene encodes CDR1 MNHNS and CDR2 SASEGT. V was trimmed by 4 bases and J by 5 bases, leaving 14 bases between them. Preparation of the TCRbeta library involved a method that used unique molecular identifiers. TCRdb used MiXCR to reprocess the PCR reads, holding one entry per CDR3 protein. The table includes 120,000 to 150,000 distinct CDR3 sequences, around 8.8% detected once. General study results and limits: After transplant, high TCRbeta diversity at day 60 in some patients arose from surviving recipient T cells and thymic progenitors. About two months after transplant, alpha-beta T cells reportedly came from several hundred expanded graft clones. The main origin of T-cell counts and diversity one year after transplant was newly produced T cells.

The sequences come from PBMCs, mostly from graft donor cells, collected 180 days after TCRalphabeta/CD19-depleted stem cell transplant. The source of this sequence is a female patient aged 2-10 years who had a stem cell transplant for congenital amegakaryocytic thrombocytopenia, so the T cells may come from the graft donor. The V gene is TRBV6-1, the J gene TRBJ1-1; D is possibly TRBD1 (5 bases). The CDR3 loop reads CASSGPRRETEAFF. The CDR3 nucleotides read TGTGCCAGCAGTGGCCCCCGCAGGGAAACTGAAGCTTTCTTT.